The 24 T cell receptor beta chains below were found in one sample sequenced in a study of blood T cell repertoires in COVID-19. The method was immunoSEQ multiplex PCR; TCRdb's version includes in-frame clones alone and lacks a portion of them. This table holds over 40,000 clones, more than 80% found once. The sequenced sample consisted of peripheral blood. The receptors here all came from a man older than 75 with acute or convalescent COVID-19.

The rearrangement links TRBV4-1 to TRBJ2-3; 8 bases line up with TRBD1. The CDR3 runs 17 residues. After removal of 0 bases from V and 2 bases from J, the junction contained 7 bases not matched to a gene. Germline lookup yields CDR1 MGHRA and CDR2 YSYEKL. The CDR3 DNA is TGCGCCAGCAGCCAAGAATTTCGGGACAGGTACACAGATACGCAGTATTTT. This codes for CASSQEFRDRYTDTQYF.

The chain joins TRBV10-2 to TRBJ1-5; 8 bases line up with TRBD1. Looked up from germline, CDR1 is WSHSY and CDR2 is SAAADI. The CDR3 contains 17 residues. V lost 6 bases to trimming and J lost 1 base; unmatched junction nucleotides: 11. The CDR3: CASRSLQGEKSNQPQHF. CDR3 DNA sequence: TGCGCCAGCAGATCTTTACAGGGGGAGAAGAGCAATCAGCCCCAGCATTTT.

This clone has only one observation. The chain combines TRBV19 with TRBJ2-7; TRBD1 matches at 8 bases. The length of the CDR3 is 13 residues. V was pared by 6 bases and J by 3 bases, with 4 bases of the junction left unmatched. Germline assignment: CDR1 LNHDA and CDR2 SQIVND (reference sequence). CDR3 DNA: TGTGCCAGTAGGGACAGGGATAACTACGAGCAGTACTTC. Translation gives CASRDRDNYEQYF.

V is TRBV6-6 and J is TRBJ1-5; 8 bases are a match to TRBD1. Per germline, CDR1 MNHNY and CDR2 SVGAGI (reference sequence). The junction had 4 bases not matched to a gene; V was cut back by 4 bases and J by 2 bases. The CDR3 consists of 15 residues. The CDR3 loop reads CASSSGGAGNQPQHF. DNA of the CDR3: TGTGCCAGCAGTTCAGGGGGCGCCGGCAATCAGCCCCAGCATTTT.

The V and J genes are TRBV18 and TRBJ2-1; 10 bases are a match to TRBD2. The germline V gene has CDR1 KGHSH and CDR2 LQKENI. This CDR3 is built from 16 residues. The ends lost 0 bases at V and 9 bases at J; junction bases unmatched: 8. This CDR3 reads CASSPPSGGAVGEQFF. Written as DNA, the CDR3 is TGTGCCAGCTCACCACCGAGCGGGGGGGCGGTAGGTGAGCAGTTCTTC.

This clone appeared a single time. V usage is TRBV5-1 and J usage is TRBJ2-3; D unclear. CDR1 SGHRS and CDR2 YFSETQ come from the germline V gene. The CDR3 has 15 residues. Trimming left V 0 bases short and J 2 bases short, with 10 bases between. CDR3 protein: CASSLALEFTDTQYF. The CDR3 DNA reads TGCGCCAGCAGCTTGGCTCTAGAATTCACAGATACGCAGTATTTT.

The rearrangement links TRBV27 to TRBJ2-7; TRBD1 matches at 9 bases. Germline CDR1 and CDR2: MNHEY and SMNVEV (reference sequence). CDR3 length: 15 amino acids. V gave up 2 bases and J gave up 0 bases; unmatched junction bases: 2. CDR3 sequence (DNA): TGTGCCAGCAGTTTAGCGGGACAGGGCTCCTACGAGCAGTACTTC. Translation gives CASSLAGQGSYEQYF.

The V and J genes are TRBV9 and TRBJ1-1, with D unclear. The germline V gene has CDR1 SGDLS and CDR2 YYNGEE. This CDR3 has 13 residues. Trimming pared 0 bases from V and 2 bases from J, leaving 5 bases between. CDR3 sequence (DNA): TGTGCCAGCAGCGTAGAGAGTAACACTGAAGCTTTCTTT. This codes for CASSVESNTEAFF.

This clone was found a few times. V gene TRBV7-9 combines with J gene TRBJ2-3, with D possibly TRBD2 on 5 matching bases. V shed 2 bases and J shed 5 bases, with 11 bases lying between them. Per germline, CDR1 SEHNR and CDR2 FQNEAQ (reference sequence). This CDR3 comprises 14 residues. CDR3 nucleotides: TGTGCCAGCAGCTTAAGTCTAGCAGGAGATACGCAGTATTTT. Amino acids: CASSLSLAGDTQYF.

The rearrangement joins TRBV12-3 or TRBV12-4 to TRBJ1-4; D is ambiguous. Trimming left V 7 bases short and J 3 bases short, with 9 bases between. This CDR3 is 13 amino acids long. The DNA for the CDR3 is TGTGCCAGCACCCGCACGGCTAATGAAAAACTGTTTTTT. Its translation: CASTRTANEKLFF.

This clone was found a few times. The V gene is TRBV6-5, the J gene TRBJ1-4; 10 nucleotides match TRBD1. After removal of 1 base from V and 7 bases from J, the junction contained 6 bases not matched to a gene. The germline CDR1 and CDR2 sequences are MNHEY and SVGAGI. CDR3 length equals 16 residues. The CDR3 region is CASSYYLTGGSEKLFF. The CDR3 nucleotides are TGTGCCAGCAGTTACTACTTGACAGGGGGCTCTGAAAAACTGTTTTTT.

The chain joins TRBV5-4 to TRBJ1-2; a weak D match, TRBD1 (6 bases). V lost 0 bases to trimming and J lost 8 bases, with 11 bases between them. Germline loops: CDR1 SGHNT, CDR2 YYREEE (reference sequence). This CDR3 spans 13 amino acids. CDR3 DNA sequence: TGTGCCAGCAGCTTGGTAGGGGGTGGAGGCTACACCTTC. Translation: CASSLVGGGGYTF.

This chain's CDR3 is CASSPEQGTTEAFF. Here the CDR3 DNA reads TGTGCCAGCAGTCCCGAACAGGGAACGACTGAAGCTTTCTTT. The chain combines TRBV6-5 with TRBJ1-1, with a weak D call TRBD1 (6 bases). The CDR3 sequence is 14 residues long. Germline V gives CDR1 MNHEY, CDR2 SVGAGI. Between the trimmed V and J ends, which lost 5 bases and 5 bases, there was a span of 15 bases.

The chain joins TRBV23-1 to TRBJ1-5; no firm D call. TRBV23-1 belongs to the ORF category, with a function that is uncertain. Trimming cost V 4 bases and J 4 bases, with 14 bases left between them. This CDR3 spans 15 amino acids. CDR3: CASSREGLGNQPQHF. The CDR3 DNA follows: TGCGCCAGCAGTCGAGAGGGTCTCGGGAATCAGCCCCAGCATTTT.

CDR3 DNA sequence: TGTGCCAGCTCGTTAGGGACACGTCTTAACTATGGCTACACCTTC. It is translated as CASSLGTRLNYGYTF. V usage is TRBV18 and J usage is TRBJ1-2; possible D gene TRBD1, 6 bases. The CDR3 runs 15 residues. With 6 bases removed from V and 1 base from J, the gap between germline ends came to 15 bases. Germline V CDR1 and CDR2: KGHSH, LQKENI.

This clone was observed a single time. V usage is TRBV5-1 and J usage is TRBJ1-2, with 9 positions matching TRBD1. Germline V gene lookup returns CDR1 SGHRS and CDR2 YFSETQ. CDR3 length: 15 residues. V lost 0 bases and J lost 3; bases outside the gene matches: 3. The DNA for the CDR3 is TGCGCCAGCAGCTTGGGTGACAGGGGGGACTATGGCTACACCTTC. This encodes CASSLGDRGDYGYTF.

The gene calls are TRBV6-5 and TRBJ1-6, with 10 positions matching TRBD1. Germline loops: CDR1 MNHEY, CDR2 SVGAGI. The CDR3 is made up of 14 amino acids. Trimming took 6 bases from V and 7 from J; bases not matched to a gene: 3. CDR3 sequence (DNA): TGTGCCAGCAGCTTGGACAGGGGGAATTCACCCCTCCACTTT. Its protein is CASSLDRGNSPLHF.

The rearrangement links TRBV11-2 to TRBJ2-7; TRBD1 might be the D (5 bases). This CDR3 contains 14 residues. The germline gives CDR1 SGHAT, CDR2 FQNNGV. V gave up 1 base and J gave up 5 bases, with 12 bases separating them. CDR3 protein: CASSLGSRADEQYF. In nucleotides, the CDR3 is TGTGCCAGCAGCTTAGGTTCCAGGGCGGACGAGCAGTACTTC.

The rearrangement uses TRBV6-2 or TRBV6-3 and TRBJ2-1; TRBD2 agrees at 9 bases. CDR1 and CDR2 from the germline V gene are MNHEY and SVGEGT. The CDR3 consists of 18 residues. The ends lost 0 bases at V and 4 bases at J; junction bases unmatched: 10. CDR3 sequence (DNA): TGTGCCAGCAGTTACTCTAGGCTAGCGGGGCTCCCATACAATGAGCAGTTCTTC. It is translated as CASSYSRLAGLPYNEQFF.

In this sample, this clone turned up a few times. The V gene is TRBV5-1, the J gene TRBJ2-7; 11 bases are shared with TRBD2. J gave up 0 bases and V 3 bases, and 2 bases lay outside the gene matches. Germline V gene lookup returns CDR1 SGHRS and CDR2 YFSETQ. The CDR3 consists of 15 residues. Written as DNA, the CDR3 is TGCGCCAGCAGCTACGGGACTAGCGGCTCCTACGAGCAGTACTTC. This sequence encodes CASSYGTSGSYEQYF.

In this sample, this clone turned up once. V is TRBV29-1 and J is TRBJ2-1; TRBD1 agrees at 7 bases. Looked up from germline, CDR1 is SQVTM and CDR2 is ANQGSEA. CDR3 length: 19 amino acids. The V segment lost 4 bases and the J segment 0 bases; nucleotides outside the gene matches: 18. The CDR3 DNA reads TGCAGCGTTGGTTTCTCCGGGACAGAGTTTTTACGCTCCTACAATGAGCAGTTCTTC. Residues: CSVGFSGTEFLRSYNEQFF.

The chain combines TRBV4-2 with TRBJ2-5; possible D gene TRBD1, 6 bases. The V end was cut by 0 bases, the J end by 4 bases, with 15 bases between. Germline values: CDR1 LGHNA, CDR2 YNFKEQ. The CDR3 consists of 16 residues. CDR3 DNA sequence: TGTGCCAGCAGCCAAGAGGGGGCGAAACGCTTAGAGACCCAGTACTTC. Its translation is CASSQEGAKRLETQYF.

This clone was observed a few times. This chain connects TRBV7-6 to TRBJ1-5; D gene ambiguous. The CDR3 has 17 amino acids. The germline V gene has CDR1 SGHVS and CDR2 FNYEAQ. Trimming shortened V by 1 base and J by 2 bases, and 15 bases separated the two germline ends. The CDR3 DNA follows: TGTGCCAGCAGCTTAGGTGGGCGGGAGATCCGCAATCAGCCCCAGCATTTT. Its translation: CASSLGGREIRNQPQHF.

Only one count was recorded for this clone. The V and J genes are TRBV5-1 and TRBJ2-5; 7 bases map to TRBD2. The CDR3 is made up of 12 amino acids. CDR1 is SGHRS, CDR2 YFSETQ, per germline. The ends lost 5 bases at V and 5 bases at J; junction bases unmatched: 3. CDR3 bases: TGCGCCAGCAGAAGCGGGGTGGAGACCCAGTACTTC. Protein: CASRSGVETQYF.